Presented here are 12 T cell receptor beta chains from one specimen sequenced in a study of vaccination and CD4 T cells after COVID-19. The time point denotes: late sampling 161 to 241 days after vaccination in three convalescent patients. TCRdb reanalysed the PCR reads using MiXCR and keeps one entry per CDR3 protein. The table lists about 36,000 distinct CDR3 sequences, around 35% of them singletons. The sequencing used CD4+ T cells from blood, collected about 7 months after SARS-CoV-2 vaccination. Receptors were obtained from a human donor who had recovered from COVID-19.

The chain carries TRBV11-2 and TRBJ1-2; D gene uncertain. Germline V CDR1 and CDR2: SGHAT, FQNNGV. The CDR3 has 13 residues. Trimming cost V 1 base and J 12 bases, with 15 bases left between them. The CDR3 bases are TGTGCCAGCAGCTTAGGCTTCGCGGTCAAGGACACCTTC. Encoded protein: CASSLGFAVKDTF.

V is TRBV27 and J is TRBJ2-7; 8 nucleotides align to TRBD1. The CDR3 length is 15 residues. CDR1 MNHEY and CDR2 SMNVEV come from the germline V gene (reference sequence). The ends lost 7 bases at V and 5 bases at J; junction bases unmatched: 13. The CDR3 DNA reads as TGTGCCAGCACCCTGGTTGGACAGGGTATCCACGAGCAGTACTTC. Encoded protein: CASTLVGQGIHEQYF.

V gene TRBV4-1 combines with J gene TRBJ1-1, with 7 bases identical to TRBD1. CDR3 length equals 17 residues. J gave up 6 bases and V 1 base, and 14 bases lay outside the gene matches. Per the germline V gene, CDR1 is MGHRA and CDR2 is YSYEKL. The chain's CDR3 is CASSQVQGRRSVPEAFF. The CDR3 coding sequence is TGCGCCAGCAGCCAAGTACAGGGGAGGAGATCGGTACCTGAAGCTTTCTTT.

There are a few counts of this clonotype. V gene TRBV6-1 combines with J gene TRBJ1-6; D unclear. The CDR3 contains 13 residues. V dropped 1 base and J dropped 9 bases, with 7 bases sitting between them. Germline V lookup: CDR1 MNHNS, CDR2 SASEGT. The CDR3 nucleotides are TGTGCCAGCAGTGAAGGTTGGGGTTCACCCCTCCACTTT. Translated: CASSEGWGSPLHF.

This clonotype appeared a few times. This chain connects TRBV20-1 to TRBJ2-7, with 14 bases fitting TRBD2. With 3 bases clipped from V and 7 bases from J, the junction kept 14 bases outside the gene matches. Germline assignment: CDR1 DFQATT and CDR2 SNEGSKA (reference sequence). The CDR3 sequence is 17 residues long. The CDR3 DNA reads as TGCAGTGCTAGCTCGGGACTAGCGGGAGCCCTACGGTGGGAGCAGTACTTC. The encoded protein is CSASSGLAGALRWEQYF.

Only a few counts were recorded for this clonotype. The chain uses TRBV7-9 and TRBJ1-1; no firm D call. The germline CDR1 and CDR2 sequences are SEHNR and FQNEAQ (reference sequence). This CDR3 region has 12 residues. Trimming shortened V by 4 bases and J by 7 bases, and 10 bases separated the two germline ends. CDR3 sequence (DNA): TGTGCCAGCAGCTCAGGTTGGGATGAAGCTTTCTTT. Translating it yields CASSSGWDEAFF. The entire variable domain, with the rest obtained from reference TRBV7-9 and TRBJ1-1, is as follows: DTGVSQNPRHKITKRGQNVTFRCDPISEHNRLYWYRQTLGQGPEFLTYFQNEAQLEKSRLLSDRFSAERPKGSFSTLEIQRTEQGDSAMYLCASSSGWDEAFFGQGTRLTVV.

V is TRBV6-1 and J is TRBJ2-7, with TRBD2 as a possible D gene (5 bases). The CDR3 has 12 residues. Trimming took 6 bases from V and 0 from J, leaving 6 bases between them. Germline-derived CDR1 and CDR2 are MNHNS and SASEGT. CDR3 region: CASSRDSYEQYF. The CDR3 nucleotides are TGTGCCAGCAGCCGGGACTCCTACGAGCAGTACTTC.

The J gene is TRBJ2-3, the V gene TRBV10-3; the match to TRBD2 covers 10 bases. CDR3 length: 16 amino acids. V lost 5 bases, J lost 0 bases, and 5 bases stayed unmatched. From germline, CDR1 is ENHRY and CDR2 SYGVKD. The DNA of the CDR3 is TGTGCCATCAGTCTACAGACTAGCGGGAGCACAGATACGCAGTATTTT. As protein: CAISLQTSGSTDTQYF.

About this clonotype itself: The junction shows a germline mismatch at one end, possibly a read error. V usage is TRBV29-1 and J usage is TRBJ2-2; a possible D gene is TRBD2 (6 bases). Germline V gene lookup returns CDR1 SQVTM and CDR2 ANQGSEA. CDR3 length: 11 residues. CDR3 DNA: TGCAGCGTTAAAAGCACCGGGGGGCTGTTTTTT. Translating gives CSVKSTGGLFF.

CDR3 loop: CASSFPRQAYNSPLHF. Written as DNA, the CDR3 is TGTGCCAGCAGTTTTCCGCGACAGGCCTATAATTCACCCCTCCACTTT. The rearrangement uses TRBV28 and TRBJ1-6, with D perhaps TRBD1 (6 bases). CDR1 and CDR2 (germline): MDHEN, SYDVKM. Deletions cut 3 bases from V and 2 bases from J, with 11 bases between. The CDR3 has 16 residues.

The chain employs TRBV7-9 and TRBJ2-7; 8 bases map to TRBD1. V lost 0 bases and J lost 3; bases outside the gene matches: 7. CDR3 size: 16 residues. Per the germline V gene, CDR1 is SEHNR and CDR2 is FQNEAQ (reference sequence). DNA of the CDR3: TGTGCCAGCAGCTTAGCCGCCGGGACAGGCGACTACGAGCAGTACTTC. This encodes CASSLAAGTGDYEQYF.

The rearrangement uses TRBV24-1 and TRBJ1-2; TRBD1 might be the D (6 bases). V was pared by 7 bases and J by 6 bases, with 14 bases between. The CDR3 loop spans 13 amino acids. Germline-derived CDR1 and CDR2 are KGHDR and SFDVKD. CDR3 nucleotide sequence: TGTGCCACCAGGAAAACAGGGTATCATGGCTACACCTTC. Protein product: CATRKTGYHGYTF.